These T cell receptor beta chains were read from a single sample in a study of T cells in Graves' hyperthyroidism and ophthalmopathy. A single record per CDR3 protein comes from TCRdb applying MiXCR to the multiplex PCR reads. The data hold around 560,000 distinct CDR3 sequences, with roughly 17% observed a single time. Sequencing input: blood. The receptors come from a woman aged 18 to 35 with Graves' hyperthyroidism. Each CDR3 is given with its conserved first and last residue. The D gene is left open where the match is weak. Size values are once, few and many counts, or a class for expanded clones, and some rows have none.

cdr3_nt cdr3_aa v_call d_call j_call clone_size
TGTGCCAGCAGTCGTTGGACACTCCAGGGTGAAGCTTTCTTT CASSRWTLQGEAFF TRBV7-9 - TRBJ1-1 few
TGTGCCAGCAGCCAAGATCTGGCGGTAGCGGGGGCTACCACAGATACGCAGTATTTT CASSQDLAVAGATTDTQYF TRBV3-1 TRBD2 TRBJ2-3 many
TGTGCCAGCAGCTATTTCCGGGACCTCAGCTACGAGCAGTACTTC CASSYFRDLSYEQYF TRBV13 - TRBJ2-7 few
TGTGCCAGCAGCTACCGGGACAGGGGTTTCGGGGATGAGCAGTTCTTC CASSYRDRGFGDEQFF TRBV7-2 TRBD1 TRBJ2-1 many
TGTGCCAGCAGCCATCAGGGGGGCGAGACCCAGTACTTC CASSHQGGETQYF TRBV7-2 - TRBJ2-5 -
TGTGCCAGCAGCGGGCGAAGGACCAAGGGACTAGGGGACACAGATACGCAGTATTTT CASSGRRTKGLGDTDTQYF TRBV2 TRBD2 TRBJ2-3 many
TGTGCCAGCAACTCTCCGGGAGTGAACTACGAGCAGTACTTC CASNSPGVNYEQYF TRBV6-1 - TRBJ2-7 -
TGTGCCAGCAGGCGACAGGGGTGGTCCGGGGAGCTGTTTTTT CASRRQGWSGELFF TRBV12-3/TRBV12-4 TRBD1 TRBJ2-2 few
TGTGCCAGCGCGACTAGCGGGGGGGCGGGGACAGATACGCAGTATTTT CASATSGGAGTDTQYF TRBV6-1 TRBD2 TRBJ2-3 many
TGCAGCGTTGCAGGGGCAGGGGGCCCCGATCAGCCCCAGCATTTT CSVAGAGGPDQPQHF TRBV29-1 TRBD1 TRBJ1-5 -
TGCAGCGTTGAATGGGACGGCTACTATGGCTACACCTTC CSVEWDGYYGYTF TRBV29-1 - TRBJ1-2 -
TGCGCCAGCAGCGGGGACAACACAGGGGTTAATTCACCCCTCCACTTT CASSGDNTGVNSPLHF TRBV5-1 TRBD1 TRBJ1-6 -
TGTGCCAGCAGTACAGGGGGCGCGAACACAGATACGCAGTATTTT CASSTGGANTDTQYF TRBV2 TRBD1 TRBJ2-3 many
TGTGCCAGCAGCCAAGGGGTCCGCGGACGGAGCTCCTACAATGAGCAGTTCTTC CASSQGVRGRSSYNEQFF TRBV3-1 - TRBJ2-1 few
TGTGCCAGCAGCTTGGGAGTAGGGGCGAGTGAGCAGTTCTTC CASSLGVGASEQFF TRBV5-6 - TRBJ2-1 -